This TCR beta chain was observed in a study of cytomegalovirus exposure and HLA in healthy donors. Across the study: Unique TCRs numbering roughly 85 million, obtained from HLA-typed donors, made up an early data release. General observations from the study: A missense DCLRE1C variant was associated with V- and J-gene trimming of TCR beta chains in a later analysis, and an independent cohort replicated the association. Analysis performed later showed TCR beta chains linked to HLA being more clonally expanded than equally common others.

A few counts support this clone. The antigen remains undetermined. The PCR was carried out with 60 Vbeta primers and 13 Jbeta primers. Method: immunoSEQ multiplex PCR; TCRdb's copy keeps in-frame clones and lacks some. The repertoire holds over 150,000 clones, with 80% as singletons. Among the donors, all were healthy bone marrow donors. This TCR was recovered from a man aged 25 to 40 in good health and CMV-seronegative. The specimen was PBMCs.

Here the CDR3 reads CASSPGNSGGVGEWKPGELFF. DNA of the CDR3: TGTGCCAGCAGTCCTGGGAATTCCGGCGGGGTGGGGGAATGGAAGCCCGGGGAGCTGTTTTTT. This sequence joins TRBV28 and TRBJ2-2; the D gene is possibly TRBD2 (6 bases). V lost 5 bases and J 6 bases, leaving 34 bases between the germline ends. Germline V CDR1 and CDR2: MDHEN, SYDVKM. This CDR3 has 21 residues. The entire variable domain, with the rest obtained from reference TRBV28 and TRBJ2-2, is as follows: DVKVTQSSRYLVKRTGEKVFLECVQDMDHENMFWYRQDPGLGLRLIYFSYDVKMKEKGDIPEGYSVSREKKERFSLILESASTNQTSMYLCASSPGNSGGVGEWKPGELFFGEGSRLTVL.